Listed below are T cell receptor beta chains from one sample, sequenced in a study of blood T cell repertoires in COVID-19. The repertoire was sequenced with immunoSEQ multiplex PCR; TCRdb's copy has only in-frame clones and lacks some. Of fewer than 150,000 clones in the sample, 65% to 90% were seen once. Sequenced input: peripheral blood. These receptors originate from a man aged 50 to 59 with acute or convalescent COVID-19. The CDR3 runs from the conserved cysteine through the conserved F or W. D genes are given only for firm matches. Where a row states a size, it is once, few, many or the class of an expanded clone; other rows omit it.

v_call: TRBV7-9
d_call: NA
clone_size: once
j_call: TRBJ1-2
cdr3_aa: CASSLSVPSEMGGYTF
cdr3_nt: TGTGCCAGCAGCTTATCAGTCCCTAGCGAGATGGGTGGCTACACCTTC

v_call: TRBV6-5
d_call: TRBD2
clone_size: NA
j_call: TRBJ2-7
cdr3_aa: CASKRERELLYEQYF
cdr3_nt: TGTGCCAGCAAAAGGGAGCGGGAACTGCTCTACGAGCAGTACTTC

v_call: TRBV29-1
d_call: NA
clone_size: NA
j_call: TRBJ1-4
cdr3_aa: CSVTTATNEKLFF
cdr3_nt: TGCAGCGTTACGACAGCAACTAATGAAAAACTGTTTTTT

v_call: TRBV5-1
d_call: NA
clone_size: once
j_call: TRBJ2-2
cdr3_aa: CASRAGTTGELFF
cdr3_nt: TGCGCCAGCAGGGCAGGTACCACCGGGGAGCTGTTTTTT

v_call: TRBV18
d_call: NA
clone_size: NA
j_call: TRBJ2-5
cdr3_aa: CASSQSREETQYF
cdr3_nt: TGTGCCAGCTCACAATCGAGGGAGGAGACCCAGTACTTC

v_call: TRBV7-3
d_call: NA
clone_size: NA
j_call: TRBJ2-2
cdr3_aa: CASSFSTQAGEPFF
cdr3_nt: TGTGCCAGCAGCTTCTCCACCCAAGCCGGGGAGCCGTTTTTT

v_call: TRBV3-1/TRBV3-2
d_call: TRBD2
clone_size: NA
j_call: TRBJ2-7
cdr3_aa: CASSPLGSGTGEQYF
cdr3_nt: TGTGCCAGCAGCCCCCTGGGTAGCGGGACGGGCGAGCAGTACTTC

v_call: TRBV7-3
d_call: TRBD2
clone_size: NA
j_call: TRBJ2-1
cdr3_aa: CASSSDGGVVYGEQFF
cdr3_nt: TGTGCCAGCAGCTCCGATGGGGGGGTGGTCTATGGCGAGCAGTTCTTC

v_call: TRBV5-1
d_call: TRBD1
clone_size: once
j_call: TRBJ1-2
cdr3_aa: CASSVGQGGSGYTF
cdr3_nt: TGCGCCAGCAGTGTGGGACAGGGAGGTAGTGGCTACACCTTC

v_call: TRBV4-1
d_call: NA
clone_size: NA
j_call: TRBJ1-2
cdr3_aa: CASSQASGSNYGYTF
cdr3_nt: TGCGCCAGCAGCCAAGCATCAGGATCTAACTATGGCTACACCTTC

v_call: TRBV12-3/TRBV12-4
d_call: NA
clone_size: NA
j_call: TRBJ1-4
cdr3_aa: CASSFSVFEKLFF
cdr3_nt: TGTGCCAGCAGTTTCTCAGTTTTTGAAAAACTGTTTTTT

v_call: TRBV28
d_call: TRBD1
clone_size: NA
j_call: TRBJ1-1
cdr3_aa: CASRNAGQGATVEAFF
cdr3_nt: TGTGCCAGCAGGAACGCCGGGCAGGGGGCTACGGTTGAAGCTTTCTTT

v_call: TRBV30
d_call: TRBD2
clone_size: NA
j_call: TRBJ2-1
cdr3_aa: CAWTLSGNEQFF
cdr3_nt: TGTGCCTGGACCCTTAGCGGGAATGAGCAGTTCTTC

v_call: TRBV7-9
d_call: TRBD1
clone_size: NA
j_call: TRBJ1-2
cdr3_aa: CASSLGSDRGYGYTF
cdr3_nt: TGTGCCAGCAGCTTAGGGTCGGACAGGGGCTATGGCTACACCTTC

v_call: TRBV5-1
d_call: NA
clone_size: NA
j_call: TRBJ2-3
cdr3_aa: CASSFQGDSTDTQYF
cdr3_nt: TGCGCCAGCAGCTTCCAAGGGGATAGCACAGATACGCAGTATTTT

v_call: TRBV7-9
d_call: NA
clone_size: few
j_call: TRBJ1-1
cdr3_aa: CASSSFLNTEAFF
cdr3_nt: TGTGCCAGCAGTTCTTTTTTGAACACTGAAGCTTTCTTT

v_call: TRBV20-1
d_call: TRBD1
clone_size: NA
j_call: TRBJ1-2
cdr3_aa: CSASDRVNYGYTF
cdr3_nt: TGCAGTGCTAGTGACAGGGTAAACTATGGCTACACCTTC

v_call: TRBV28
d_call: NA
clone_size: NA
j_call: TRBJ1-5
cdr3_aa: CASSLSGPQHF
cdr3_nt: TGTGCCAGCAGTTTATCGGGGCCCCAGCATTTT

v_call: TRBV4-1
d_call: TRBD1
clone_size: few
j_call: TRBJ1-6
cdr3_aa: CASSQDEGARSPLHF
cdr3_nt: TGCGCCAGCAGCCAAGATGAGGGGGCAAGGTCACCCCTCCACTTT